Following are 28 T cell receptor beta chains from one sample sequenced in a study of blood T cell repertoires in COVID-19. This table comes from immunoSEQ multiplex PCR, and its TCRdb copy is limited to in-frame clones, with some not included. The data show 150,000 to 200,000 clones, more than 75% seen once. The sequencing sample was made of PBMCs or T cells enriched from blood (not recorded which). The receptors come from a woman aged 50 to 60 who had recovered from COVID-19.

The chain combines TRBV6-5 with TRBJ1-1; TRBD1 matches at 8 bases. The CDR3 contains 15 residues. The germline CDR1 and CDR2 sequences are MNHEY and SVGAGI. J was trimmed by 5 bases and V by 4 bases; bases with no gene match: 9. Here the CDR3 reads CASSSQTGEGTEAFF. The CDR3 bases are TGTGCCAGCAGTTCCCAGACAGGGGAAGGGACTGAAGCTTTCTTT.

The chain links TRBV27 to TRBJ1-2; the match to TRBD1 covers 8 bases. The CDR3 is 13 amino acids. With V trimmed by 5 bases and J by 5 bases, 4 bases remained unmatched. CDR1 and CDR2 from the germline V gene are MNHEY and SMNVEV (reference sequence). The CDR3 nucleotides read TGTGCCAGCAGTAAGACAGGGGAGTATGGCTACACCTTC. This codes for CASSKTGEYGYTF.

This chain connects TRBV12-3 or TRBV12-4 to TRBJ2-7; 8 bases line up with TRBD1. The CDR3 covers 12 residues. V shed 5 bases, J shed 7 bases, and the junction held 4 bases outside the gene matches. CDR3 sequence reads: CASSRQGMEQYF. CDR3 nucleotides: TGTGCCAGCAGTCGACAGGGGATGGAGCAGTACTTC.

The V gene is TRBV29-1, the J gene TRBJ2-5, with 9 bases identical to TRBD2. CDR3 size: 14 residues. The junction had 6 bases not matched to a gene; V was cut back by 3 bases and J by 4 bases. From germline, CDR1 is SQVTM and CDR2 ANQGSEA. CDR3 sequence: CSVDGGGAGETQYF. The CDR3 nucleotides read TGCAGCGTTGATGGCGGGGGGGCCGGAGAGACCCAGTACTTC.

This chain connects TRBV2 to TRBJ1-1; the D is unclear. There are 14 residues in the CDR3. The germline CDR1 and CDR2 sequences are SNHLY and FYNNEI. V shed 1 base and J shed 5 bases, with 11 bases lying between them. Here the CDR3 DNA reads TGTGCCAGCAGTGAAGAGGCGGTCGGAACTGAAGCTTTCTTT. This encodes CASSEEAVGTEAFF.

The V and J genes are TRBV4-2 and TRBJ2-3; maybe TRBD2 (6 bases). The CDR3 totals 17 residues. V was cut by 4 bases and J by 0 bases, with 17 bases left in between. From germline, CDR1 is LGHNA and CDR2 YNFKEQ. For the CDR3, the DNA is TGTGCCAGCAGCCCAAGGCTGCGGGGATCTAGCACAGATACGCAGTATTTT. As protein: CASSPRLRGSSTDTQYF.

The CDR3: CASSPPGTTNEQFF. The DNA for the CDR3 is TGTGCCAGCAGCCCCCCGGGGACTACCAATGAGCAGTTCTTC. The chain is built from TRBV11-3 and TRBJ2-1; 7 positions agree with TRBD2. The CDR3 has 14 residues. Germline CDR1 is SGHNT and CDR2 is YENEEA. The V gene end was trimmed by 5 bases and the J gene end by 6 bases; junction bases not matched to a gene: 7.

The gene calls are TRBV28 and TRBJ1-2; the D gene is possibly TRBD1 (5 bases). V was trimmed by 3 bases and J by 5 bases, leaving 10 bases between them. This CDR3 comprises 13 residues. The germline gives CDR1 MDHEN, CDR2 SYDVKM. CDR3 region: CASSFGKGYGYTF. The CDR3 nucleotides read TGTGCCAGCAGTTTCGGAAAGGGGTATGGCTACACCTTC.

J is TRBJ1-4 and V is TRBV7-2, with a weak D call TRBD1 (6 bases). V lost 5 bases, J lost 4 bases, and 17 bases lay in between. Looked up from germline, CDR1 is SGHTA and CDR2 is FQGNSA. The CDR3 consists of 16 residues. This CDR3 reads CASSHTGQRFNEKLFF. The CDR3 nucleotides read TGTGCCAGCAGCCATACCGGACAGCGATTTAATGAAAAACTGTTTTTT.

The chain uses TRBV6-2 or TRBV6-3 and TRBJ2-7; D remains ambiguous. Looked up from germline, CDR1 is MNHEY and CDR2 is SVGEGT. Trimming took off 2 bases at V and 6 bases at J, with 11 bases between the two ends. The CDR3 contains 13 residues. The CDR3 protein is CASSYMITGEQYF. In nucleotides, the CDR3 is TGTGCCAGCAGTTACATGATCACGGGCGAGCAGTACTTC.

The CDR3 protein is CASGRSISSTDTQYF. In DNA form, the CDR3 reads TGTGCCAGCGGCCGGAGTATCTCTAGCACAGATACGCAGTATTTT. The chain links TRBV6-5 to TRBJ2-3; D not certain. Germline V gene sequence: CDR1 MNHEY, CDR2 SVGAGI. V was shortened by 8 bases and J by 0 bases, with 15 bases between the two germline ends. The CDR3 spans 15 residues.

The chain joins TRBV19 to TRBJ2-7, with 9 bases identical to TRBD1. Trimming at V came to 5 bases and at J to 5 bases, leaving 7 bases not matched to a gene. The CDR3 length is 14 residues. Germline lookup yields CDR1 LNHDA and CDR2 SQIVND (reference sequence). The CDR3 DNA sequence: TGTGCCAGTAGTTGGGGACAGGGACACAACGAGCAGTACTTC. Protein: CASSWGQGHNEQYF.

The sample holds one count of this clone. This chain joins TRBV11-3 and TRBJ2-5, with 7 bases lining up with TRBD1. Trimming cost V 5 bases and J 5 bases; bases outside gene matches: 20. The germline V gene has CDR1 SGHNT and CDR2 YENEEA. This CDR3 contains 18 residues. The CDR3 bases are TGTGCCAGCAGCCCCCACCCCTGGGAAGGGGGCCCCAAGGAGACCCAGTACTTC. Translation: CASSPHPWEGGPKETQYF.

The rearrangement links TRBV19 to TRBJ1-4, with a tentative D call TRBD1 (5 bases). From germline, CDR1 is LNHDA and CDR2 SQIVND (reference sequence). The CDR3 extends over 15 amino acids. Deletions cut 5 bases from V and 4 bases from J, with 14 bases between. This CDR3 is CASSPRGSFNEKLFF. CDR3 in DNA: TGTGCCAGTAGTCCCCGGGGGAGTTTTAATGAAAAACTGTTTTTT.

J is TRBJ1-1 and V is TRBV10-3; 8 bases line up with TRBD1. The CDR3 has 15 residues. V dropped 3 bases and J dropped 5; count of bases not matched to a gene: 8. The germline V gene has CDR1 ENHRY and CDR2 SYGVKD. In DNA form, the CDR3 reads TGTGCCATCAGTGATTATAACAGGGGGAAGACTGAAGCTTTCTTT. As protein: CAISDYNRGKTEAFF.

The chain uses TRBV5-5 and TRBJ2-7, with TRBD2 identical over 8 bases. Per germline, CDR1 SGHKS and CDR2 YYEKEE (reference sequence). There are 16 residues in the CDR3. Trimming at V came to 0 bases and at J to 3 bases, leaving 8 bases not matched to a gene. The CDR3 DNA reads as TGTGCCAGCAGCTTGGAGGCGTCGGGGGGGCTCTACGAGCAGTACTTC. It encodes CASSLEASGGLYEQYF.

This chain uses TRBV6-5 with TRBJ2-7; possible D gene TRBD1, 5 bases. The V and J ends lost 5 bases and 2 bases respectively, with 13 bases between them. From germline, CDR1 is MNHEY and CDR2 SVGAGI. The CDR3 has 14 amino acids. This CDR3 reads CASSPWTQAYEQYF. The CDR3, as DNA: TGTGCCAGCAGTCCCTGGACACAGGCCTACGAGCAGTACTTC.

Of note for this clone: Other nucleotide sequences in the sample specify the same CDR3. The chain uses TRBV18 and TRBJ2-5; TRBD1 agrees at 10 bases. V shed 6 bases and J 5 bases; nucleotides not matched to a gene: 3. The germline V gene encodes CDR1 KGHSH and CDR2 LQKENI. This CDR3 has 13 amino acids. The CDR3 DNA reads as TGTGCCAGCTCCCCGGGACAGGGGGAGACCCAGTACTTC. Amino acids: CASSPGQGETQYF.

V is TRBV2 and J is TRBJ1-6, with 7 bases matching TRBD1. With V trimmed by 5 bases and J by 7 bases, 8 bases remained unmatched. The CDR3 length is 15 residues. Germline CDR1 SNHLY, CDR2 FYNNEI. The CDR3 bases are TGTGCCAGCAGTCCCCCGGGACAGCTCAATTCACCCCTCCACTTT. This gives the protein CASSPPGQLNSPLHF.

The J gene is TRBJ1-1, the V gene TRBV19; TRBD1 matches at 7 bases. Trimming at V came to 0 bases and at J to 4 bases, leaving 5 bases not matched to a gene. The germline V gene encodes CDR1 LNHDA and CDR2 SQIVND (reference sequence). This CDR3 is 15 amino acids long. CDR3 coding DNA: TGTGCCAGTAGTATAGACCCCCCAGGGGGCACTGAAGCTTTCTTT. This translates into CASSIDPPGGTEAFF.

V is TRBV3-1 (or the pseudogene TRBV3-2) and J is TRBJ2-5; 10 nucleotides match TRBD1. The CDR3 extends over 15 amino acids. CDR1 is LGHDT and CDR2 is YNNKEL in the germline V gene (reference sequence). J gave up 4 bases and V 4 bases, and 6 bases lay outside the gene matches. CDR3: CASSLRQGASETQYF. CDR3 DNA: TGTGCCAGCAGCCTAAGACAGGGGGCATCAGAGACCCAGTACTTC.

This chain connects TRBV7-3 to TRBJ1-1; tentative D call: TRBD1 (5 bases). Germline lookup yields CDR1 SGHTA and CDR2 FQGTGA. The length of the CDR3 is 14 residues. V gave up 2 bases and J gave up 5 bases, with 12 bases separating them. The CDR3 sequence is CASSLQGAGTEAFF. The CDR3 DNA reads TGTGCCAGCAGCTTACAAGGGGCAGGTACTGAAGCTTTCTTT.

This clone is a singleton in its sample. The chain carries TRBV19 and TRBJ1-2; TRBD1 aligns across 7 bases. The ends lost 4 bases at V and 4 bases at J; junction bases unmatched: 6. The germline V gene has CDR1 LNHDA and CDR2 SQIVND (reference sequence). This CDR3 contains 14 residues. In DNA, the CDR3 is TGTGCCAGTAGTACCCAGGGGGGAAGCTATGGCTACACCTTC. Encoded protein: CASSTQGGSYGYTF.

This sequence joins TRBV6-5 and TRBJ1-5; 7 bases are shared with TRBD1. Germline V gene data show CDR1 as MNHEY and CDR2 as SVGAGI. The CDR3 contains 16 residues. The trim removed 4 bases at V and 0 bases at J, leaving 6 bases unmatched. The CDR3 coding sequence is TGTGCCAGCAGTTGGGACAGTATCTATAGCAATCAGCCCCAGCATTTT. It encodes CASSWDSIYSNQPQHF.

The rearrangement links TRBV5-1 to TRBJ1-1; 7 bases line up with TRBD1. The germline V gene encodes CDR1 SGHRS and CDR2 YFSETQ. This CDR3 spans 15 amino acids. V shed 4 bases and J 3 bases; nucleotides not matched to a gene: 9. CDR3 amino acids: CASSPVRQGDTEAFF. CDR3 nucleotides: TGCGCCAGCAGCCCGGTCCGGCAGGGGGACACTGAAGCTTTCTTT.

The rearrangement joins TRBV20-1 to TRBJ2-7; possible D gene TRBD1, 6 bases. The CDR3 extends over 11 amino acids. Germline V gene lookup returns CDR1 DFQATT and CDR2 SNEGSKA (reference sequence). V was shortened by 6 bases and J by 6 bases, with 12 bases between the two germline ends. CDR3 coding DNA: TGCAGTGCCAAGGGGGAACGCGAGCAGTACTTC. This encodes CSAKGEREQYF.

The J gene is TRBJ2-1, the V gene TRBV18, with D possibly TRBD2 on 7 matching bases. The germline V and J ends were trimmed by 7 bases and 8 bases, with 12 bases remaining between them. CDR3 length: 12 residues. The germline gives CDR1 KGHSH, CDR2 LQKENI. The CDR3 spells CASLQGGDEQFF. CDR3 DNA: TGTGCCAGCTTACAGGGAGGGGATGAGCAGTTCTTC. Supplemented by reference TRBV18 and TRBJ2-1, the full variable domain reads NAGVMQNPRHLVRRRGQEARLRCSPMKGHSHVYWYRQLPEEGLKFMVYLQKENIIDESGMPKERFSAEFPKEGPSILRIQQVVRGDSAAYFCASLQGGDEQFFGPGTRLTVL.

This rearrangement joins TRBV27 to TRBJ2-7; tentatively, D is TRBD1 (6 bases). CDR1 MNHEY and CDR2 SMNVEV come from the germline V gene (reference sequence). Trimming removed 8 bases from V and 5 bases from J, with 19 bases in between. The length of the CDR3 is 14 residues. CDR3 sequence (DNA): TGTGCCAGCGGAAAAAACAGGGTGAGGCACGAGCAGTACTTC. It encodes CASGKNRVRHEQYF.